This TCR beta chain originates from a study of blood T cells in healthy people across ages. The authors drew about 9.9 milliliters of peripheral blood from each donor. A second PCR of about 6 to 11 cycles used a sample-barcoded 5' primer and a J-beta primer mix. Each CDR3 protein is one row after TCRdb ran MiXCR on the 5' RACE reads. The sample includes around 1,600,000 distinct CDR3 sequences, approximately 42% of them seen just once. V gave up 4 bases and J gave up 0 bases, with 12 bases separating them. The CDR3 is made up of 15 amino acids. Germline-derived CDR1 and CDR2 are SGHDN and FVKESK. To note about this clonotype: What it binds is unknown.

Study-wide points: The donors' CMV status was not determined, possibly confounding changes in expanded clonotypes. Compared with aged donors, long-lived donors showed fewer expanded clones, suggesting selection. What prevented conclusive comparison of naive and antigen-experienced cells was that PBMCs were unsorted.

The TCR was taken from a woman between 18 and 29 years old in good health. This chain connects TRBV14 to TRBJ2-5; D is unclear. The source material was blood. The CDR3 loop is CASSPDGWYQETQYF. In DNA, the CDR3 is TGTGCCAGCAGCCCAGATGGTTGGTACCAAGAGACCCAGTACTTC. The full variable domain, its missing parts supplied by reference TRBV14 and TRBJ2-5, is EAGVTQFPSHSVIEKGQTVTLRCDPISGHDNLYWYRRVMGKEIKFLLHFVKESKQDESGMPNNRFLAERTGGTYSTLKVQPAELEDSGVYFCASSPDGWYQETQYFGPGTRLLVL.